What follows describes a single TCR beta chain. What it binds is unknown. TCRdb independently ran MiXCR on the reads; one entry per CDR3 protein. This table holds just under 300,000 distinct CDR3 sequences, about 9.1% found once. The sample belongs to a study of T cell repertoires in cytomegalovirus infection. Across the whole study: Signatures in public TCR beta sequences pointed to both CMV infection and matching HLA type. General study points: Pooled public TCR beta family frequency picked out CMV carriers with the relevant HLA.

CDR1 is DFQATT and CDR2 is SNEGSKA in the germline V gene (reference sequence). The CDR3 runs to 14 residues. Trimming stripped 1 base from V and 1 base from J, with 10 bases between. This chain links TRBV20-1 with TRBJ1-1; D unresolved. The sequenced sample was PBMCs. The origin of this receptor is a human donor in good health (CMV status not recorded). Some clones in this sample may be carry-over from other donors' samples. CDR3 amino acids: CSARAAGPNTEAFF. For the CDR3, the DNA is TGCAGTGCTAGAGCGGCGGGCCCGAACACTGAAGCTTTCTTT.